Listed here are 27 T cell receptor beta chains from one sample, sequenced in a study of T-cell reconstitution after alpha-beta-depleted transplantation in children. Preparation of the TCRbeta library involved a method that used unique molecular identifiers. TCRdb processed the PCR reads anew with MiXCR; each CDR3 protein has one entry. The repertoire holds approximately 400,000 distinct CDR3 sequences, with roughly a tenth as singletons. The sequences come from PBMCs from the stem cell graft donor, collected from the stem cell graft. The origin of the receptors is a human donor who donated a stem cell graft to a child with acute myeloid leukemia.

In its sample, this clonotype was seen a few times. The chain joins TRBV29-1 to TRBJ2-7; 11 nucleotides match TRBD2. There are 14 residues in the CDR3. The ends lost 6 bases at V and 2 bases at J; junction bases unmatched: 6. The germline V gene has CDR1 SQVTM and CDR2 ANQGSEA. CDR3 sequence: CSVTGTSGPYEQYF. CDR3 DNA sequence: TGCAGCGTCACAGGGACTAGCGGACCCTACGAGCAGTACTTC.

This chain links TRBV10-3 with TRBJ1-2, with D unclear. The CDR3 has 14 amino acids. Trimming left V 2 bases short and J 7 bases short, with 14 bases between. Per germline, CDR1 ENHRY and CDR2 SYGVKD. CDR3 nucleotide sequence: TGTGCCATCAGTGAGAGGCAGTCCAGGAGTGGCTACACCTTC. As protein: CAISERQSRSGYTF.

The CDR3 is CASSPYRGANVLTF. In DNA form, the CDR3 reads TGCGCCAGCAGCCCATACCGGGGGGCCAACGTCCTGACTTTC. V and J are TRBV5-1 and TRBJ2-6; no reliable D call. The germline V gene has CDR1 SGHRS and CDR2 YFSETQ. V was clipped by 4 bases and J by 4 bases, with 9 bases between them. There are 14 residues in the CDR3.

Only a few counts were recorded for this clonotype. The chain carries TRBV10-3 and TRBJ2-1; 9 bases line up with TRBD2. The V and J ends lost 4 bases and 5 bases, in that order; junction bases with no gene match: 3. Germline values: CDR1 ENHRY, CDR2 SYGVKD. The CDR3 spans 14 residues. CDR3 sequence: CAISASGTDNEQFF. DNA for the CDR3: TGTGCCATCAGTGCTAGCGGGACGGACAATGAGCAGTTCTTC.

The gene calls are TRBV20-1 and TRBJ2-3; 11 nucleotides align to TRBD2. Per the germline V gene, CDR1 is DFQATT and CDR2 is SNEGSKA (reference sequence). This CDR3 has 16 residues. V trimming: 6 bases; J trimming: 2 bases; junction bases outside the gene matches: 10. CDR3 in DNA: TGCAGTGCGGACCCCGGGACTAGCGGTTTCACAGATACGCAGTATTTT. Residues: CSADPGTSGFTDTQYF.

The rearrangement links TRBV7-9 to TRBJ2-1, with D hard to call. The CDR3 contains 16 residues. With 4 bases removed from V and 0 bases from J, the gap between germline ends came to 13 bases. Germline V gene data show CDR1 as SEHNR and CDR2 as FQNEAQ (reference sequence). The CDR3 is CASSSSRGYSYNEQFF. The CDR3 coding sequence is TGTGCCAGCAGCTCATCGCGAGGTTACTCCTACAATGAGCAGTTCTTC.

This clonotype was seen a handful of times. The genes are TRBV5-5 and TRBJ2-1; unclear D gene. The germline V gene encodes CDR1 SGHKS and CDR2 YYEKEE (reference sequence). The ends were cut back, 1 base at V and 1 base at J, with 6 bases in the middle. This CDR3 has 14 amino acids. This CDR3 reads CASSLYLSYNEQFF. The CDR3 nucleotides read TGTGCCAGCAGCTTGTATTTGTCCTACAATGAGCAGTTCTTC.

This clonotype was recorded a few times. V gene TRBV5-5 combines with J gene TRBJ2-1, with D hard to call. The CDR3 spans 13 residues. Germline CDR1 SGHKS, CDR2 YYEKEE (reference sequence). Deletions cut 4 bases from V and 13 bases from J, with 18 bases between. CDR3 residues: CASSAPSWAGQFF. For the CDR3, the DNA is TGTGCCAGCAGCGCACCCTCTTGGGCAGGCCAGTTCTTC.

This clonotype was detected many times. The chain recombines TRBV5-1 with TRBJ1-4; no firm D call. V lost 1 base to trimming and J lost 5 bases, with 12 bases between them. Germline V gene sequence: CDR1 SGHRS, CDR2 YFSETQ. The CDR3 is made up of 15 amino acids. CDR3 bases: TGCGCCAGCAGCTTGACCGGGATCCCGAATGAAAAACTGTTTTTT. Amino acids: CASSLTGIPNEKLFF.

V usage is TRBV20-1 and J usage is TRBJ2-1, with 7 positions matching TRBD2. The germline V gene encodes CDR1 DFQATT and CDR2 SNEGSKA (reference sequence). Trimming removed 6 bases from V and 6 bases from J; junction bases left unmatched: 5. This CDR3 region has 12 residues. The CDR3 DNA sequence: TGCAGTGCCAGAAGCGGGATCAATGAGCAGTTCTTC. Translation gives CSARSGINEQFF.

This clonotype was picked up many times. This chain uses TRBV5-5 with TRBJ1-5; D possibly corresponds to TRBD1 (6 bases). This CDR3 has 16 amino acids. V dropped 4 bases and J dropped 1 base, with 15 bases sitting between them. Germline loops: CDR1 SGHKS, CDR2 YYEKEE (reference sequence). The CDR3 bases are TGTGCCAGCAGCGTCGGGGGGCGTGGGAGCAATCAGCCCCAGCATTTT. This gives the protein CASSVGGRGSNQPQHF.

V gene TRBV2 combines with J gene TRBJ2-7; TRBD1 matches 10 bases. Per germline, CDR1 SNHLY and CDR2 FYNNEI. The CDR3 contains 14 residues. The V and J ends lost 5 bases and 3 bases, in that order; junction bases with no gene match: 4. CDR3: CASSIRDRGYEQYV. CDR3 sequence (DNA): TGTGCCAGCAGTATCCGGGACAGGGGCTACGAGCAGTACGTC.

V gene TRBV5-1 combines with J gene TRBJ2-5; 8 bases match TRBD2. With V trimmed by 2 bases and J by 5 bases, 8 bases remained unmatched. The CDR3 spans 15 residues. The germline V gene encodes CDR1 SGHRS and CDR2 YFSETQ. The CDR3 is CASSFQRGGLETQYF. CDR3 DNA: TGCGCCAGCAGCTTCCAACGGGGGGGCCTTGAGACCCAGTACTTC.

The chain uses TRBV7-6 and TRBJ2-1; D is unclear. The CDR3 totals 12 residues. V shed 1 base and J shed 13 bases, with 11 bases lying between them. The V gene's germline CDR1 is SGHVS and CDR2 FNYEAQ. In DNA, the CDR3 is TGTGCCAGCAGCTTAGACGGTCTAAGTCAGTTCTTC. Its translation: CASSLDGLSQFF.

CDR3: CASNTLDGTEAFF. For the CDR3, the DNA is TGTGCCAGTAATACACTGGACGGGACTGAAGCTTTCTTT. V and J are TRBV19 and TRBJ1-1, with D uncertain. This CDR3 spans 13 amino acids. CDR1 is LNHDA, CDR2 SQIVND, per germline (reference sequence). Between the trimmed V and J ends, which lost 7 bases and 5 bases, there was a span of 14 bases.

The chain combines TRBV21-1 with TRBJ2-1; TRBD1, the table's D call, was not compared with the DNA. TRBV21-1 is designated a pseudogene. This CDR3 comprises 16 residues. CDR3 nucleotides: TGTGCCATCAGCATTAAGGGACAGGGTGACTACAATGAGCAGTTCTTC. Protein product: CAISIKGQGDYNEQFF.

Only a few counts were recorded for this clonotype. The rearrangement joins TRBV6-5 to TRBJ1-2; 7 bases match TRBD1. The V gene's germline CDR1 is MNHEY and CDR2 SVGAGI. V was clipped by 0 bases and J by 4 bases; unmatched bases: 11. CDR3 length equals 17 residues. The CDR3 nucleotides read TGTGCCAGCAGTTACTCCCCTGACAGGGTCGATATCTATGGCTACACCTTC. Its protein product is CASSYSPDRVDIYGYTF.

The V call is TRBV11-2, the J call TRBJ1-1; possible D gene TRBD1, 6 bases. Germline CDR1 SGHAT, CDR2 FQNNGV. Deletions cut 6 bases from V and 0 bases from J, with 14 bases between. CDR3 size: 15 residues. DNA for the CDR3: TGTGCCAGCAGTTTACATGGGGGCCTGAACACTGAAGCTTTCTTT. Translated: CASSLHGGLNTEAFF.

The V and J genes are TRBV25-1 and TRBJ2-2; D remains ambiguous. The CDR3 sequence is 12 residues long. The germline CDR1 and CDR2 sequences are MGHDK and SYGVNS. The V end lost 8 bases, the J end lost 6 bases, and 10 bases lay between the germline ends. Here the CDR3 reads CASALVPGELFF. In DNA form, the CDR3 reads TGTGCCAGCGCCCTCGTTCCCGGGGAGCTGTTTTTT.

This clonotype was recorded once. This chain connects TRBV7-9 to TRBJ1-4; D not certain. V dropped 5 bases and J dropped 3 bases, with 10 bases sitting between them. This CDR3 has 14 amino acids. Germline lookup yields CDR1 SEHNR and CDR2 FQNEAQ (reference sequence). This CDR3 is CASSPQRSNEKLFF. As DNA, the CDR3 is TGTGCCAGCAGCCCTCAGAGGTCTAATGAAAAACTGTTTTTT. Looking up the rest from reference TRBV7-9 and TRBJ1-4 gives the full variable domain: DTGVSQNPRHKITKRGQNVTFRCDPISEHNRLYWYRQTLGQGPEFLTYFQNEAQLEKSRLLSDRFSAERPKGSFSTLEIQRTEQGDSAMYLCASSPQRSNEKLFFGSGTQLSVL.

The J gene is TRBJ2-3, the V gene TRBV6-1, with a weak D call TRBD2 (6 bases). The CDR3 is 12 residues long. With 5 bases removed from V and 6 bases from J, the gap between germline ends came to 9 bases. Per the germline V gene, CDR1 is MNHNS and CDR2 is SASEGT. In DNA, the CDR3 is TGTGCCAGCAGTACGAGCGGGGATACGCAGTATTTT. This translates into CASSTSGDTQYF.

This clonotype appeared a few times. The chain combines TRBV20-1 with TRBJ2-1, with 7 bases lining up with TRBD2. V shed 3 bases, J shed 3 bases, and the junction held 5 bases outside the gene matches. This CDR3 comprises 14 residues. Germline V gives CDR1 DFQATT, CDR2 SNEGSKA (reference sequence). CDR3: CSARTSRGYNEQFF. For the CDR3, the DNA is TGCAGTGCTAGGACTAGCAGAGGCTACAATGAGCAGTTCTTC.

This clonotype was counted ten times or more. The rearrangement uses TRBV12-3 or TRBV12-4 and TRBJ1-1; 7 bases agree with TRBD1. The CDR3 spans 13 residues. The V segment lost 2 bases and the J segment 6 bases; nucleotides outside the gene matches: 3. The CDR3 region is CASSLIQGSEAFF. The CDR3 DNA reads as TGTGCCAGCAGTTTAATACAGGGGTCTGAAGCTTTCTTT.

The chain combines TRBV30 with TRBJ2-7; TRBD1 matches 8 bases. The CDR3 has 14 amino acids. The ends lost 2 bases at V and 1 base at J; junction bases unmatched: 4. Germline CDR1 and CDR2: GTSNPN and SVGIG (reference sequence). This CDR3 reads CAWSPGQGSYEQYV. The CDR3 DNA reads as TGTGCCTGGAGTCCCGGACAGGGATCCTACGAGCAGTACGTC.

The rearrangement uses TRBV5-1 and TRBJ1-4, with TRBD1 matching 9 bases. Per the germline V gene, CDR1 is SGHRS and CDR2 is YFSETQ. The CDR3 is 15 residues long. V trimming: 7 bases; J trimming: 0 bases; junction bases outside the gene matches: 4. This CDR3 reads CASGQGKSTNEKLFF. The CDR3 DNA reads as TGCGCCAGCGGACAGGGGAAGTCAACTAATGAAAAACTGTTTTTT. Full variable domain (outside the CDR3, taken from reference TRBV5-1 and TRBJ1-4): KAGVTQTPRYLIKTRGQQVTLSCSPISGHRSVSWYQQTPGQGLQFLFEYFSETQRNKGNFPGRFSGRQFSNSRSEMNVSTLELGDSALYLCASGQGKSTNEKLFFGSGTQLSVL.

This clonotype was detected a few times. V and J are TRBV9 and TRBJ1-2; 7 nucleotides agree with TRBD1. The V segment lost 1 base and the J segment 6 bases; nucleotides outside the gene matches: 6. From germline, CDR1 is SGDLS and CDR2 YYNGEE. The CDR3 extends over 14 amino acids. The DNA for the CDR3 is TGTGCCAGCAGCGTAAGGACAGGCCACGATGGCTACACCTTC. Residues: CASSVRTGHDGYTF.

The gene calls are TRBV12-5 and TRBJ2-1; 9 nucleotides line up with TRBD2. V shed 7 bases, J shed 6 bases, and the junction held 16 bases outside the gene matches. Germline V CDR1 and CDR2: LGHNT, FRNRAP. The CDR3 is 17 residues long. The CDR3, as DNA: TGTGCTAGTGCTCTAGCGCGGGGTAGCGGGAGTTTCAATGAGCAGTTCTTC. Amino acids: CASALARGSGSFNEQFF.